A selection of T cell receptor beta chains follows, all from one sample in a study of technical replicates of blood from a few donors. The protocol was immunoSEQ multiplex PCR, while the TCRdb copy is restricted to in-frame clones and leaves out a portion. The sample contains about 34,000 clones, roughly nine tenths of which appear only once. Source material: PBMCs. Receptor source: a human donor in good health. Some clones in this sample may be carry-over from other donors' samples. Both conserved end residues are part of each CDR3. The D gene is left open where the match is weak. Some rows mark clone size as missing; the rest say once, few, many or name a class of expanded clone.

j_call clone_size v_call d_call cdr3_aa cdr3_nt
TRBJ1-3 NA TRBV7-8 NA CASSFGGEGNTIYF TGTGCCAGCAGCTTCGGGGGAGAGGGAAACACCATATATTTT
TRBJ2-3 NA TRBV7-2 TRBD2 CASSRGLVGTDTQYF TGTGCCAGCAGCCGGGGACTAGTGGGCACAGATACGCAGTATTTT
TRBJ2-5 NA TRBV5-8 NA CASSLDTAGARETQYF TGTGCCAGCAGCTTGGACACAGCAGGGGCCCGAGAGACCCAGTACTTC
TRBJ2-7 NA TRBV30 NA CAWSLAYEQYF TGTGCCTGGAGCCTCGCCTACGAGCAGTACTTC
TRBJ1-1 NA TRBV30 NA CASGNTEAFF TGTGCCTCCGGGAACACTGAAGCTTTCTTT
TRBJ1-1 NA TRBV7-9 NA CASRSRERDTEAFF TGTGCCAGCAGGTCACGGGAGCGGGACACTGAAGCTTTCTTT
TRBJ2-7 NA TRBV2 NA CASSVTGWQYF TGTGCCAGCAGCGTTACAGGGTGGCAGTACTTC
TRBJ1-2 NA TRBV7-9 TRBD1 CASSPADTGANYGYTF TGTGCCAGCAGCCCCGCGGACACAGGGGCCAACTATGGCTACACCTTC
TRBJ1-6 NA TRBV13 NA CASSLGLAAYNSPLHF TGTGCCAGCAGCTTAGGTTTGGCAGCCTATAATTCACCCCTCCACTTT
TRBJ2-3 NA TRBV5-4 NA CASAKYRDTQYF TGTGCCAGCGCCAAGTACAGAGATACGCAGTATTTT
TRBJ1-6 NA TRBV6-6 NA CAVQNGNSPLHF TGTGCAGTCCAGAACGGGAATTCACCCCTCCACTTT
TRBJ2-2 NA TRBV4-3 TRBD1 CASSQGQVVTGELFF TGCGCCAGCAGCCAGGGACAGGTGGTCACCGGGGAGCTGTTTTTT
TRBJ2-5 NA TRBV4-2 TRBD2 CASSPAPGLAQETQYF TGTGCCAGCAGCCCAGCTCCGGGACTAGCCCAAGAGACCCAGTACTTC
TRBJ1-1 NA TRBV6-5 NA CASRPSRVGTEAFF TGTGCCAGCAGACCCAGCAGGGTCGGCACTGAAGCTTTCTTT
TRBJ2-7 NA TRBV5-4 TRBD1 CASSEGQGRSYEQYF TGTGCCAGCAGCGAAGGACAGGGCCGCTCCTACGAGCAGTACTTC
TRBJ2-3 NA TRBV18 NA CASSPEGGTQYF TGTGCCAGCTCACCGGAGGGCGGAACGCAGTATTTT
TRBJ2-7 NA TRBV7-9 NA CASSLGASSYEQYF TGTGCCAGCAGCTTAGGGGCGAGCTCCTACGAGCAGTACTTC
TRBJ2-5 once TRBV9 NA CASSVGGPVETQYF TGTGCCAGCAGCGTAGGGGGCCCGGTGGAGACCCAGTACTTC
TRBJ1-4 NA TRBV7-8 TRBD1 CASILGTAKQTNEKLFF TGTGCCAGCATCCTCGGGACAGCTAAACAAACTAATGAAAAACTGTTTTTT
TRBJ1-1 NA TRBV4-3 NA CASSQDRRPNTEAFF TGCGCCAGCAGCCAAGATAGGAGGCCAAACACTGAAGCTTTCTTT
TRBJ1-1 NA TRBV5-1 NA CASSSKPPNTEAFF TGCGCCAGCAGCTCCAAGCCGCCGAACACTGAAGCTTTCTTT
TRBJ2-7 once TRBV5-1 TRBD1 CASSFRQGDEQYF TGCGCCAGCAGCTTCCGACAGGGGGACGAGCAGTACTTC
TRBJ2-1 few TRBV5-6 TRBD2 CASRGRASNEQFF TGTGCCAGCCGCGGGAGGGCGTCAAATGAGCAGTTCTTC
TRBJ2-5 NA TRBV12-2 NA CASRLSFWAAGDQETQYF TGTGCAAGTCGCTTATCCTTTTGGGCGGCGGGAGACCAAGAGACCCAGTACTTC
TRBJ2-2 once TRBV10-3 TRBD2 CAISESSSGGASRIGELFF TGTGCCATCAGTGAGTCTTCTAGCGGGGGGGCCTCCCGGATCGGGGAGCTGTTTTTT
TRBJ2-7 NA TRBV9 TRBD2 CASSVGAGAYEQYF TGTGCCAGCAGCGTAGGAGCGGGAGCTTACGAGCAGTACTTC
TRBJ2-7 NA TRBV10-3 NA CAISESASYEQYF TGTGCCATCAGTGAGTCGGCCTCCTACGAGCAGTACTTC
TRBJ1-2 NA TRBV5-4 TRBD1 CASNSGGGLGSGYTF TGTGCCAGCAACTCAGGAGGGGGCTTAGGTTCGGGCTACACCTTC
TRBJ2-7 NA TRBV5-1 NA CASSLDTYEQYF TGCGCCAGCAGCCTGGACACCTACGAGCAGTACTTC
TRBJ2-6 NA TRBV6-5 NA CASSSPGANVLTF TGTGCCAGCAGTTCCCCGGGGGCCAACGTCCTGACTTTC
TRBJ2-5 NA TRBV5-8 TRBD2 CASSLDYAGGPAETQYF TGTGCCAGCAGCTTGGATTACGCGGGAGGGCCCGCTGAGACCCAGTACTTC
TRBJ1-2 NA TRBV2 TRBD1 CARLGDRAYGYTF TGTGCCAGGTTGGGGGACAGAGCCTATGGCTACACCTTC
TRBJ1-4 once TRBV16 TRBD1 CASSAPDRQEKLFF TGTGCCAGCAGCGCTCCGGACAGGCAGGAAAAACTGTTTTTT
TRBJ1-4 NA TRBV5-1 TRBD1 CASSPGQGSTNEKLFF TGCGCCAGCAGCCCAGGACAGGGGTCAACTAATGAAAAACTGTTTTTT
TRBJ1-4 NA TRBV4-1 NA CASSGVVGGWGFDEKLFF TGCGCCAGCAGCGGAGTGGTAGGGGGTTGGGGATTTGATGAAAAACTGTTTTTT
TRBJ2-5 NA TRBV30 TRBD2 CAWTTSGGHQETQYF TGTGCCTGGACGACTAGCGGGGGACATCAAGAGACCCAGTACTTC
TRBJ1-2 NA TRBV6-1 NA CASSDNGRASLAF TGTGCCAGCAGTGATAATGGTAGAGCCTCCTTAGCCTTC
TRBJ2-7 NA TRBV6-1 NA CASSQLYEQYF TGTGCCAGCAGTCAACTCTACGAGCAGTACTTC
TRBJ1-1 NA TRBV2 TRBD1 CASRGQGGTEAFF TGTGCCAGCAGGGGACAGGGGGGCACTGAAGCTTTCTTT
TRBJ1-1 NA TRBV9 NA CASNVGGLGTEAFF TGTGCCAGCAACGTAGGGGGGCTTGGCACTGAAGCTTTCTTT
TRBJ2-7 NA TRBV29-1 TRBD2 CSVGGTSISYEQYF TGCAGCGTTGGGGGGACTAGCATCTCCTACGAGCAGTACTTC
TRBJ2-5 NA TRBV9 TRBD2 CASSDDGLAVQETQYF TGTGCCAGCAGCGATGACGGGCTAGCGGTCCAAGAGACCCAGTACTTC
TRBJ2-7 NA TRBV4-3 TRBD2 CASSQLAGGPYEQYF TGCGCCAGCAGCCAACTAGCGGGAGGGCCCTACGAGCAGTACTTC
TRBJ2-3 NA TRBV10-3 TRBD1 CAIGPGQGTNTQYF TGTGCCATCGGGCCGGGACAGGGCACAAATACGCAGTATTTT
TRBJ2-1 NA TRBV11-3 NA CASSTDTYNEQFF TGTGCCAGCAGCACCGACACCTACAATGAGCAGTTCTTC
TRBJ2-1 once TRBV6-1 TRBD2 CASSDSGLAGVWFF TGTGCCAGCAGTGATTCAGGCCTAGCGGGGGTCTGGTTCTTC
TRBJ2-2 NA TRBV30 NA CAWSETRTGELFF TGTGCCTGGAGCGAAACACGTACCGGGGAGCTGTTTTTT
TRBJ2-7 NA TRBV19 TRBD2 CASSKRAGVAYEQYF TGTGCCAGTAGCAAACGAGCGGGAGTGGCCTACGAGCAGTACTTC
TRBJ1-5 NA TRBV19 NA CASSIVRVGQPQHF TGTGCCAGTAGTATAGTCAGGGTAGGTCAGCCCCAGCATTTT
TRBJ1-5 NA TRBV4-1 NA CASSQEDRKNQPQHF TGCGCCAGCAGCCAAGAGGACAGAAAGAATCAGCCCCAGCATTTT
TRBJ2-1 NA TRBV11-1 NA CASSLGGATANYNEQFF TGTGCCAGCAGCTTAGGCGGGGCGACCGCCAACTACAATGAGCAGTTCTTC